The clone carrying this T cell receptor (beta chain) has only a few counts. This CDR3 is 13 amino acids long. The V and J ends lost 10 bases and 6 bases, in that order; junction bases with no gene match: 7. Germline CDR1 is ENHRY and CDR2 is SYGVKD. The data originate from a study of blood T cell repertoires in COVID-19. The table came from immunoSEQ multiplex PCR; TCRdb's copy has only in-frame clones and leaves some out. The sample contains approximately 280,000 clones, approximately 91% of which appear only once. The J gene is TRBJ2-7, the V gene TRBV10-3, with TRBD1 matching over 12 bases. Material: peripheral blood. The receptor was derived from a man aged 18 to 35 with active or convalescent COVID-19. The chain's CDR3 is CATAGTGGGEQYF. CDR3 nucleotides: TGTGCCACAGCTGGGACAGGGGGCGGCGAGCAGTACTTC.